Shown below are 22 T cell receptor beta chains from a single sample sequenced in a study of cytomegalovirus exposure and HLA in healthy donors. Vbeta (60) and Jbeta (13) primers were used in the PCR. Produced via immunoSEQ multiplex PCR; TCRdb's table is partial and in-frame only. Here the sample spans approximately 100,000 clones, around 82% being singletons. Sequencing was carried out using PBMCs. These receptors were collected from a middle-aged woman in good health and CMV-seronegative.

The rearrangement joins TRBV6-5 to TRBJ2-2; a weak D match, TRBD1 (6 bases). Trimming removed 5 bases from V and 5 bases from J, with 15 bases in between. The germline CDR1 and CDR2 sequences are MNHEY and SVGAGI. The CDR3 has 15 amino acids. The CDR3 sequence is CASSTGQKGTGELFF. Written as DNA, the CDR3 is TGTGCCAGCAGTACAGGACAGAAGGGGACCGGGGAGCTGTTTTTT.

The genes are TRBV28 and TRBJ1-1; 7 bases match TRBD1. CDR1 is MDHEN and CDR2 is SYDVKM in the germline V gene. V was pared by 6 bases and J by 3 bases, with 19 bases of the junction left unmatched. This CDR3 comprises 18 residues. CDR3 DNA sequence: TGTGCCAGCAGAAAGAGGAGGATAGGGGGCCGCTCATACACTGAAGCTTTCTTT. Protein: CASRKRRIGGRSYTEAFF.

The CDR3 coding sequence is TGTGCCAGCACAGGGGTCTCCTACAATGAGCAGTTCTTC. Translated: CASTGVSYNEQFF. The chain links TRBV2 to TRBJ2-1; D perhaps matches TRBD1 (6 bases). CDR1 is SNHLY and CDR2 is FYNNEI in the germline V gene. V lost 7 bases and J lost 0, with 7 bases in between. The CDR3 has 13 residues. Looking up the rest from reference TRBV2 and TRBJ2-1 gives the full variable domain: EPEVTQTPSHQVTQMGQEVILRCVPISNHLYFYWYRQILGQKVEFLVSFYNNEISEKSEIFDDQFSVERPDGSNFTLKIRSTKLEDSAMYFCASTGVSYNEQFFGPGTRLTVL.

Comment on this clone: At one end, the junction sequence differs from germline, possibly due to a read error. The chain links TRBV7-2 to TRBJ1-6; a weak D match, TRBD1 (6 bases). CDR3 length: 16 amino acids. CDR1 and CDR2 from the germline V gene are SGHTA and FQGNSA. The CDR3 spells CASSQGGIQQNSPLHF. As DNA, the CDR3 is TGTGCCAGCAGCCAAGGGGGAATTCAACAAAATTCGCCCCTCCACTTT.

V gene TRBV6-5 combines with J gene TRBJ1-1; 11 bases match TRBD1. The CDR3 is made up of 13 amino acids. CDR1 and CDR2 from the germline V gene are MNHEY and SVGAGI. V was clipped by 5 bases and J by 11 bases; unmatched bases: 7. The CDR3 coding sequence is TGTGCCAGCAGTACCTGGGACAGGGGGTTTGCTTTCTTT. Translated: CASSTWDRGFAFF.

The chain joins TRBV28 to TRBJ2-3; 9 nucleotides align to TRBD2. This CDR3 has 15 residues. The trim removed 3 bases at V and 6 bases at J, leaving 7 bases unmatched. CDR1 and CDR2 (germline): MDHEN, SYDVKM. The CDR3 loop is CASSFGSGSRDTQYF. Written as DNA, the CDR3 is TGTGCCAGCAGTTTTGGTAGCGGGAGTCGGGATACGCAGTATTTT.

V usage is TRBV6-5 and J usage is TRBJ2-1; D may be TRBD2 (6 bases). Per germline, CDR1 MNHEY and CDR2 SVGAGI. The V gene lost 8 bases and the J gene lost 1 base, with 12 bases spanning the gap. The CDR3 has 14 amino acids. CDR3 in amino acids: CASARAGSYNEQFF. CDR3 sequence (DNA): TGTGCCAGCGCGCGGGCGGGGTCCTACAATGAGCAGTTCTTC.

The chain joins TRBV10-3 to TRBJ2-5; 11 bases are a match to TRBD2. CDR1 is ENHRY, CDR2 SYGVKD, per germline. CDR3 length: 15 residues. Trimming removed 4 bases from V and 3 bases from J; junction bases left unmatched: 4. CDR3 coding DNA: TGTGCCATCAGTGCTAGACTAGCGGGAAAAGAGACCCAGTACTTC. As protein: CAISARLAGKETQYF.

This chain links TRBV7-9 with TRBJ1-2; D might be TRBD1 (6 bases). The CDR3 sequence is 13 residues long. CDR1 and CDR2 (germline): SEHNR, FQNEAQ (reference sequence). The germline V and J ends were trimmed by 3 bases and 2 bases, with 7 bases remaining between them. The CDR3 loop is CASSFGTNYGYTF. The CDR3 DNA follows: TGTGCCAGCAGCTTCGGGACAAACTATGGCTACACCTTC. Looking up the rest from reference TRBV7-9 and TRBJ1-2 gives the full variable domain: DTGVSQNPRHKITKRGQNVTFRCDPISEHNRLYWYRQTLGQGPEFLTYFQNEAQLEKSRLLSDRFSAERPKGSFSTLEIQRTEQGDSAMYLCASSFGTNYGYTFGSGTRLTVV.

Of note for this clone: The germline gene is not matched at one end of the junction; a read error may be the cause. V and J are TRBV14 and TRBJ2-1; 9 nucleotides line up with TRBD2. The CDR3 spans 15 residues. CDR1 and CDR2 from the germline V gene are SGHDN and FVKESK. Written as DNA, the CDR3 is TGTGCCAGCAGACAAGTAGCGGGAGTAGACAATGAGCAGTTCTTC. It encodes CASRQVAGVDNEQFF.

J is TRBJ2-2 and V is TRBV9, with 11 positions matching TRBD2. V lost 3 bases to trimming and J lost 2 bases; unmatched junction nucleotides: 3. Germline CDR1 is SGDLS and CDR2 is YYNGEE. The CDR3 is made up of 16 amino acids. In DNA form, the CDR3 reads TGTGCCAGCAGCGGCGGACTAGCGGGCAACACCGGGGAGCTGTTTTTT. Translation: CASSGGLAGNTGELFF.

The chain combines TRBV18 with TRBJ2-1; D is unclear. Trimming removed 4 bases at V and 8 bases at J, with 15 bases between. Germline assignment: CDR1 KGHSH and CDR2 LQKENI. This CDR3 region has 14 residues. CDR3 protein: CASSQLVSWDEQFF. Here the CDR3 DNA reads TGTGCCAGCTCACAGCTAGTGAGTTGGGATGAGCAGTTCTTC.

The J gene is TRBJ2-7, the V gene TRBV6-1, with 7 bases matching TRBD1. Germline values: CDR1 MNHNS, CDR2 SASEGT. The CDR3 contains 13 residues. The V gene end was trimmed by 8 bases and the J gene end by 3 bases; junction bases not matched to a gene: 7. The DNA of the CDR3 is TGTGCCAGCGAACAGGGGCTCCTCTACGAGCAGTACTTC. Translating it yields CASEQGLLYEQYF.

This clone was counted a few times. This chain links TRBV10-2 with TRBJ1-5; D might be TRBD1 (5 bases). In germline, CDR1 is WSHSY, CDR2 SAAADI. The V end lost 3 bases, the J end lost 12 bases, and 15 bases lay between the germline ends. The CDR3 consists of 13 residues. The CDR3 coding sequence is TGCGCCAGCAGTGACGGCGGGCTCGGGGGCCAGCATTTT. Encoded protein: CASSDGGLGGQHF.

The V call is TRBV29-1, the J call TRBJ2-7; the match to TRBD1 covers 8 bases. This CDR3 spans 12 amino acids. The germline CDR1 and CDR2 sequences are SQVTM and ANQGSEA. Losses at the gene ends were 4 bases for V and 2 bases for J; bases not matched to a gene: 1. CDR3 protein: CSVATGAYEQYF. CDR3 coding DNA: TGCAGCGTTGCGACAGGGGCCTACGAGCAGTACTTC.

The chain uses TRBV28 and TRBJ1-1; 7 bases map to TRBD1. The CDR3 spans 12 residues. Germline CDR1 and CDR2: MDHEN and SYDVKM. The ends lost 7 bases at V and 6 bases at J; junction bases unmatched: 5. This CDR3 is CASMGDRAEAFF. DNA of the CDR3: TGTGCCAGCATGGGCGACAGGGCTGAAGCTTTCTTT.

The table lists this clone with a few counts. The chain couples TRBV9 to TRBJ1-2; 9 positions agree with TRBD1. The CDR3 covers 15 residues. The germline V gene has CDR1 SGDLS and CDR2 YYNGEE. Trimming at V came to 2 bases and at J to 4 bases, leaving 6 bases not matched to a gene. The CDR3 nucleotides are TGTGCCAGCAGCGTCGGGACAGGGAGAAGCTATGGCTACACCTTC. Its protein is CASSVGTGRSYGYTF. Supplemented by reference TRBV9 and TRBJ1-2, the full variable domain reads DSGVTQTPKHLITATGQRVTLRCSPRSGDLSVYWYQQSLDQGLQFLIQYYNGEERAKGNILERFSAQQFPDLHSELNLSSLELGDSALYFCASSVGTGRSYGYTFGSGTRLTVV.

The chain has TRBV5-8 and TRBJ2-7, with 7 nucleotides matching TRBD1. V was pared by 2 bases and J by 0 bases, with 2 bases of the junction left unmatched. CDR3 length: 14 amino acids. The germline V gene has CDR1 SGHTS and CDR2 YDEGEE. This CDR3 is CASSLGDSSYEQYF. The CDR3 coding sequence is TGTGCCAGCAGCTTAGGGGACAGCTCCTACGAGCAGTACTTC.

V usage is TRBV7-9 and J usage is TRBJ2-7; D is uncertain. CDR1 is SEHNR and CDR2 is FQNEAQ in the germline V gene (reference sequence). This CDR3 comprises 14 residues. With 0 bases removed from V and 2 bases from J, the gap between germline ends came to 8 bases. In nucleotides, the CDR3 is TGTGCCAGCAGCTTAGCGGAGTGGGCCTACGAGCAGTACTTC. Translating it yields CASSLAEWAYEQYF. Looking up the rest from reference TRBV7-9 and TRBJ2-7 gives the full variable domain: DTGVSQNPRHKITKRGQNVTFRCDPISEHNRLYWYRQTLGQGPEFLTYFQNEAQLEKSRLLSDRFSAERPKGSFSTLEIQRTEQGDSAMYLCASSLAEWAYEQYFGPGTRLTVT.

The chain has TRBV27 and TRBJ2-7; TRBD1 might be the D (7 bases). With 4 bases removed from V and 5 bases from J, the gap between germline ends came to 27 bases. From germline, CDR1 is MNHEY and CDR2 SMNVEV (reference sequence). The CDR3 is 18 amino acids. The CDR3 DNA sequence: TGTGCCAGCAGTTCGCCATTCCCGCGACAGGGAGGTTTCGACGAGCAGTACTTC. Protein product: CASSSPFPRQGGFDEQYF.

The chain is built from TRBV5-1 and TRBJ2-1, with D possibly being TRBD2 (6 bases). Per germline, CDR1 SGHRS and CDR2 YFSETQ. V was cut by 1 base and J by 0 bases, with 14 bases left in between. The CDR3 contains 17 residues. CDR3 nucleotide sequence: TGCGCCAGCAGCTTGCACGGCGGGACCAGCTCCTACAATGAGCAGTTCTTC. Translated: CASSLHGGTSSYNEQFF.

This clone showed up just once. The chain carries TRBV5-6 and TRBJ2-1, with D maybe TRBD2 (6 bases). The CDR3 length is 13 residues. V dropped 4 bases and J dropped 6 bases, with 11 bases sitting between them. In germline, CDR1 is SGHDT, CDR2 YYEEEE. CDR3 sequence: CASSPTSSNEQFF. In DNA, the CDR3 is TGTGCCAGCAGCCCGACTAGTTCCAATGAGCAGTTCTTC.